This entry features one T cell receptor (beta chain) sequence. Its antigen is not known. The data were obtained in a study of T-cell memory formation after mild COVID-19. Study observations and caveats: Largely, contracting CD4+ clones fell within CM and EM, and contracting CD8+ clones within EMRA.

This CDR3 is built from 14 residues. The V end was cut by 2 bases, the J end by 0 bases, with 9 bases between. The germline V gene has CDR1 SGHNT and CDR2 YYREEE (reference sequence). 5'RACE primed at constant segments yielded TCR alpha and TCR beta cDNA libraries bearing sample barcodes and UMIs. TCRdb called the 5' RACE reads again in MiXCR, with one record for every CDR3 protein. The data contain roughly 350,000 distinct CDR3 sequences, 20% to 25% of them singletons. This sequence originates from an adult woman who had mild COVID-19 (a few samples of this study predate the infection). Cell type and time point are not known. This sequence joins TRBV5-4 and TRBJ2-7; tentatively, D is TRBD1 (5 bases). The sample consisted of PBMCs or a T cell subset sorted from them (not recorded which). The CDR3 DNA follows: TGTGCCAGCAGCTTTAGGGGCTACTCCTACGAGCAGTACTTC. As protein: CASSFRGYSYEQYF.